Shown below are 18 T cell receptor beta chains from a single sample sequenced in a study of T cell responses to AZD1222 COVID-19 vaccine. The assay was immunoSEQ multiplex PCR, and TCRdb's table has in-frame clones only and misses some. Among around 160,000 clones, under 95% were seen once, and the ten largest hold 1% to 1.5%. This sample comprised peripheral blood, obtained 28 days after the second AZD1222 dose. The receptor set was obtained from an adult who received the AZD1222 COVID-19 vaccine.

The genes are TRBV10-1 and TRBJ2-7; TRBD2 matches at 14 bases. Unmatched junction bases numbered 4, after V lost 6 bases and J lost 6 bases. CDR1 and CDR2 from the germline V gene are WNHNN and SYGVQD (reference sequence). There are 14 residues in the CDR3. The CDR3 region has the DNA TGCGCCAGCAGGGGACTAGCGGGAGACTGCGAGCAGTACTTC. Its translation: CASRGLAGDCEQYF.

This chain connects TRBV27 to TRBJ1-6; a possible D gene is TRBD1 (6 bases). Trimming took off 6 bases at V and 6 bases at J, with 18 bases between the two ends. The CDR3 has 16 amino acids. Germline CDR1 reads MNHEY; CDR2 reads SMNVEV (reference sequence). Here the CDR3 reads CASSRGTRGFNSPLHF. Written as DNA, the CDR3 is TGTGCCAGCAGCCGAGGGACACGGGGGTTTAATTCACCCCTCCACTTT.

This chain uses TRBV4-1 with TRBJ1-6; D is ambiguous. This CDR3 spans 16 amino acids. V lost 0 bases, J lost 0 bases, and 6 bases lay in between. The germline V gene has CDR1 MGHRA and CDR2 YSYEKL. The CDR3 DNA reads TGCGCCAGCAGCCAAGAGGGGAGCTCCTATAATTCACCCCTCCACTTT. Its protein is CASSQEGSSYNSPLHF.

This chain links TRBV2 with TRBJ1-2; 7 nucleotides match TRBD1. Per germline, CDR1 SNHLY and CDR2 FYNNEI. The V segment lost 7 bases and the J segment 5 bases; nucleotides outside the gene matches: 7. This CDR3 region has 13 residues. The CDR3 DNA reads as TGTGCCAGCACTACCACAGGGGTATATGGCTACACCTTC. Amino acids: CASTTTGVYGYTF.

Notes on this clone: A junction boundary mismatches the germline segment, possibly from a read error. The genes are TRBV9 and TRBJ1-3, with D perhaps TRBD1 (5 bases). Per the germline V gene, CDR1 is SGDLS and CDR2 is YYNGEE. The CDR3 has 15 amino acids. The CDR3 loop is CASGVGQGSGNTIYF. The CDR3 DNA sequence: TGTGCCAGCGGCGTAGGCCAGGGCTCTGGAAACACCATATATTTT.

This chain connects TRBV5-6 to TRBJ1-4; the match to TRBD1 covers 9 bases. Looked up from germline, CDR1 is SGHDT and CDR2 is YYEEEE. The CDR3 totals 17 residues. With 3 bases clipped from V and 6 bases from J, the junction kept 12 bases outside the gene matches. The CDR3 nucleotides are TGTGCCAGCAGCTACGGGACAGGGCGTCCCATAGATGAAAAACTGTTTTTT. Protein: CASSYGTGRPIDEKLFF.

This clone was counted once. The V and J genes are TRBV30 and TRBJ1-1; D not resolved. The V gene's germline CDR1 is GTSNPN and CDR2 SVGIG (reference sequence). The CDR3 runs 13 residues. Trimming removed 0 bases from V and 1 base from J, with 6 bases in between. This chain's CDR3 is CAWSVSPNTEAFF. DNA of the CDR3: TGTGCCTGGAGTGTAAGTCCGAACACTGAAGCTTTCTTT.

In DNA form, the CDR3 reads TGTGCCAGCAGCCGCGACAGGGTGGGCTACACCTTC. This translates into CASSRDRVGYTF. The chain combines TRBV6-6 with TRBJ1-2; 7 nucleotides line up with TRBD1. CDR3 length: 12 amino acids. The germline gives CDR1 MNHNY, CDR2 SVGAGI (reference sequence). Trimming cost V 6 bases and J 8 bases; bases outside gene matches: 6.

CDR3 bases: TGTGCCAGCAGTCCCTCCATTGGAGGGGAGACCCAGTACTTC. The encoded protein is CASSPSIGGETQYF. V gene TRBV28 combines with J gene TRBJ2-5, with D perhaps matching TRBD2 (6 bases). V lost 5 bases and J 5 bases, leaving 15 bases between the germline ends. This CDR3 comprises 14 residues. The germline CDR1 and CDR2 sequences are MDHEN and SYDVKM.

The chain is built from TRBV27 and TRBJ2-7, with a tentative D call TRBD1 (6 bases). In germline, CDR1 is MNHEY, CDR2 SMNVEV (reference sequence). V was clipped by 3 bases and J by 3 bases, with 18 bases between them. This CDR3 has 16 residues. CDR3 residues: CASSFRGTGQSYEQYF. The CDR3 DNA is TGTGCCAGCAGTTTCCGGGGTACTGGACAGAGCTACGAGCAGTACTTC.

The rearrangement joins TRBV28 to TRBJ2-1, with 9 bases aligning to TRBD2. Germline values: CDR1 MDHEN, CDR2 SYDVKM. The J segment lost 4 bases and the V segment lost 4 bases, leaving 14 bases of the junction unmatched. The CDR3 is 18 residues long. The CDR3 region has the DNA TGTGCCAGCAGTTCCCCCGGGGCTAGCGGGATAATTTACAATGAGCAGTTCTTC. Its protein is CASSSPGASGIIYNEQFF.

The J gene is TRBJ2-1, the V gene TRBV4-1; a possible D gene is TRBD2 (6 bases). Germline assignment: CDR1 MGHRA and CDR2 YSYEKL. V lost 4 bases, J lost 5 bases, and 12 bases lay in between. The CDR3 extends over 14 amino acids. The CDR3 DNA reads TGCGCCAGCAGCCCGGGAGACTGGGACAATGAGCAGTTCTTC. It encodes CASSPGDWDNEQFF.

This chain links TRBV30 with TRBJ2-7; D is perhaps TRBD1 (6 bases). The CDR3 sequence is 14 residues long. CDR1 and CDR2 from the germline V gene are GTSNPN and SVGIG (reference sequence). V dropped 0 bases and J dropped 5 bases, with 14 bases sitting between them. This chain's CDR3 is CAWSVVQGIHEQYF. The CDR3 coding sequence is TGTGCCTGGAGTGTAGTACAGGGTATCCACGAGCAGTACTTC.

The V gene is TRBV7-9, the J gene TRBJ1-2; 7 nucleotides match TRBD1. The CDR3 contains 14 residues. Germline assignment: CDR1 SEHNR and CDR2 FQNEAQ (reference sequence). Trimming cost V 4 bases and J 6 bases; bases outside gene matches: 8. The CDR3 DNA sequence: TGTGCCAGCAGCTCAGGAACAGGGGTAAATGGCTACACCTTC. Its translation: CASSSGTGVNGYTF.

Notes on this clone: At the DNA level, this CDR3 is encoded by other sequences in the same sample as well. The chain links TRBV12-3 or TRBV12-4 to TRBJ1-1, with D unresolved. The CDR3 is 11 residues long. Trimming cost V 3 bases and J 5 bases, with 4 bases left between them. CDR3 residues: CASSLGTEAFF. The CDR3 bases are TGTGCCAGCAGTTTGGGGACTGAAGCTTTCTTT.

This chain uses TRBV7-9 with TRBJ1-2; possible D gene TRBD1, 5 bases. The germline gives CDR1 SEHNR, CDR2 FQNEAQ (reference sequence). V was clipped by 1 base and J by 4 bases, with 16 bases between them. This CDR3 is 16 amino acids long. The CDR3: CASSLVGARQSYGYTF. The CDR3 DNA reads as TGTGCCAGCAGCTTAGTCGGGGCAAGGCAATCCTATGGCTACACCTTC.

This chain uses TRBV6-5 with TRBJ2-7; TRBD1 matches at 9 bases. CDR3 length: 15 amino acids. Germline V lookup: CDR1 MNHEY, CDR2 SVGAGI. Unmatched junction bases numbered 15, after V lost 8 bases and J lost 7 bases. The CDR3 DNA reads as TGTGCCAGCGGACTGGGAGGACAGGGGACAGGGGAGCAGTACTTC. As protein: CASGLGGQGTGEQYF.

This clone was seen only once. The CDR3 bases are TGTGCCAGCAGCAGAGTAAGACCGGGACGGTCCTATGGCTACACCTTC. Amino acids: CASSRVRPGRSYGYTF. The J gene is TRBJ1-2, the V gene TRBV27; a possible D gene is TRBD1 (5 bases). Trimming took 6 bases from V and 4 from J, leaving 21 bases between them. Germline CDR1 MNHEY, CDR2 SMNVEV (reference sequence). This CDR3 comprises 16 residues.